This TCR beta chain was documented in a study of shared clonotypes between healthy human individuals. Study-level points and caveats: The four-donor shared clonotypes exceeded non-shared clonotypes in generation probability, with non-shared ones scoring lower.

The CDR3 length is 13 residues. V lost 2 bases, J lost 10 bases, and 15 bases lay in between. CDR1 and CDR2 (germline): GTSNPN, SVGIG (reference sequence). This clone occurred a few times. Its antigen is currently unknown. Researchers divided each subset's genomic DNA evenly across several immunoSEQ plates. In the original analysis: Filtering was not the same, since immunoSEQ gave junction-only sequences without quality scores. The method was immunoSEQ multiplex PCR; TCRdb's version includes in-frame clones alone and lacks a portion of them. Clone size and the V and J calls come from that table; the DNA yielded D and trimming. The sample consists of approximately 2,300,000 clones, 92% of them appearing once.

J is TRBJ2-1 and V is TRBV30, with TRBD1 as a possible D gene (5 bases). This TCR was sampled from a man younger than 30 in good health. Some clones in this sample may be carry-over from other donors' samples. Sequencing input: naive CD4+ T cells from PBMCs. Stated subset: CD45RA+ positively selected. CDR3 nucleotides: TGTGCCTGGAGTCGTCCCCAGGGTTGGGAGCAGTTCTTC. Its translation: CAWSRPQGWEQFF.